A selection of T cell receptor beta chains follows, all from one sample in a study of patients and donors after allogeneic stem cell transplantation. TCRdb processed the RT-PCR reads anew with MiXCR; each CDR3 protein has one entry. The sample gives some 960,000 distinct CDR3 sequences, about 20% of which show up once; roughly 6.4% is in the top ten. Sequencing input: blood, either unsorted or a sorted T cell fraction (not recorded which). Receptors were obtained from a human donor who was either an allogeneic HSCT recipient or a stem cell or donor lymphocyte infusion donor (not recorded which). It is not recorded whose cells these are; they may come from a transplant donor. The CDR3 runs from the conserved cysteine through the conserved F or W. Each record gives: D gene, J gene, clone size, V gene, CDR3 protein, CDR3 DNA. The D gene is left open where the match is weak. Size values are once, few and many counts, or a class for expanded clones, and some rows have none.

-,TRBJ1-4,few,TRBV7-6,CASSSGVEKLFF,TGTGCCAGCAGCTCTGGAGTGGAAAAACTGTTTTTT
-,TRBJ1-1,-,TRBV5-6,CASSSWGLLNTEAFF,TGTGCCAGCAGCTCCTGGGGGTTATTGAACACTGAAGCTTTCTTT
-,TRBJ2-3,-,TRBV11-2,CASSFPSHSRGDTQYF,TGTGCCAGCAGCTTCCCTAGCCATTCGCGGGGAGATACGCAGTATTTT
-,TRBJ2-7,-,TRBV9,CASSVGGSTEQYF,TGTGCCAGCAGCGTAGGAGGGTCAACAGAGCAGTACTTC
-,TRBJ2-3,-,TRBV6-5,CASSSQSRSGPYTQYF,TGTGCCAGCAGTTCACAAAGCAGATCGGGGCCCTATACGCAGTATTTT
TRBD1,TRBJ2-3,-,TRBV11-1,CASSLAVPMTGQWADTQYF,TGTGCCAGCAGCTTAGCGGTCCCAATGACGGGACAGTGGGCAGATACGCAGTATTTT
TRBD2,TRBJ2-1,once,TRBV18,CASSLSLAGLSYNEQFF,TGTGCCAGCTCACTCAGTCTAGCGGGACTCTCCTACAATGAGCAGTTCTTC
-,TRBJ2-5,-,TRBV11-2,CASSFGTKSGETQYF,TGTGCCAGCAGCTTCGGGACCAAAAGCGGAGAGACCCAGTACTTC
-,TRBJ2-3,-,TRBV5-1,CASPGTASTDTQYF,TGCGCCAGCCCCGGGACGGCTAGCACAGATACGCAGTATTTT
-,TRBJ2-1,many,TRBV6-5,CASGGGNEQFF,TGTGCCAGCGGAGGGGGCAATGAGCAGTTCTTC
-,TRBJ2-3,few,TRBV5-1,CASSERQGGSTDTQYF,TGCGCCAGCAGCGAGAGACAGGGAGGGAGCACAGATACGCAGTATTTT
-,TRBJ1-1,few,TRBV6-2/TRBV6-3,CASSYSEGFVHTEAFF,TGTGCCAGCAGTTACTCGGAGGGTTTTGTCCACACTGAAGCTTTCTTT
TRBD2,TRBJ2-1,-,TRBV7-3,CASSSAGGSEQFF,TGTGCCAGCAGCTCAGCGGGGGGGAGTGAGCAGTTCTTC
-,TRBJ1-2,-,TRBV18,CASSPSQGFNYGYTF,TGTGCCAGCTCACCAAGCCAGGGGTTTAACTATGGCTACACCTTC
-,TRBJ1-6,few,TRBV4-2,CASSHPGRSSYNSPLHF,TGTGCCAGCAGCCATCCCGGACGGAGCTCCTATAATTCACCCCTCCACTTT
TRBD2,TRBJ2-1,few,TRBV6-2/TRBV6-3,CASSYWLLAGDDEQFF,TGTGCCAGCAGTTATTGGTTGCTAGCGGGGGACGATGAGCAGTTCTTC
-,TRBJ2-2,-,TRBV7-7,CASSSTQGLLNTGELFF,TGTGCTAGCAGCTCCACGCAGGGACTCCTGAACACCGGGGAGCTGTTTTTT
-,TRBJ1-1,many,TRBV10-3,CAISEMGRVDTTEAFF,TGTGCCATCAGTGAGATGGGCAGGGTTGATACCACTGAAGCTTTCTTT
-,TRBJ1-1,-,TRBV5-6,CASSRVLWQGRGNTEAFF,TGTGCCAGCAGCCGGGTGTTGTGGCAGGGTAGGGGTAACACTGAAGCTTTCTTT
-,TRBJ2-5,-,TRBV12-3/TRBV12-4,CASSFTTQETQYF,TGTGCCAGCAGTTTTACTACGCAAGAGACCCAGTACTTC
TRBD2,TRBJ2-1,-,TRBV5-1,CASSLAGVLAGYNEQFF,TGCGCCAGCAGCTTGGCCGGTGTGTTAGCGGGGTACAATGAGCAGTTCTTC
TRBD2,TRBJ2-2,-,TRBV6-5,CASSYSSSGRAFGTGELFF,TGTGCCAGCAGTTACTCGAGTAGCGGGAGGGCCTTTGGCACCGGGGAGCTGTTTTTT
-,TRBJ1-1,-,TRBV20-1,CSARKAFF,TGCAGTGCTAGAAAAGCTTTCTTT
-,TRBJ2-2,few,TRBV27,CASSWSVGELFF,TGTGCCAGCAGTTGGTCCGTCGGGGAGCTGTTTTTT
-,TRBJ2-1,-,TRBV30,CAWSVLAGKPREQFF,TGTGCCTGGAGTGTACTAGCCGGGAAGCCAAGGGAGCAGTTCTTC
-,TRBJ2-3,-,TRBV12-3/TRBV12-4,CASSHAAVDTQYF,TGTGCCAGCAGTCACGCAGCTGTAGATACGCAGTATTTT
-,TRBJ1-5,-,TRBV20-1,CSASGRSNQPQHF,TGCAGTGCTAGTGGGAGGAGCAATCAGCCCCAGCATTTT
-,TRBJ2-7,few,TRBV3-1,CASSPTQGYEQYF,TGTGCCAGCAGCCCCACCCAAGGCTACGAGCAGTACTTC
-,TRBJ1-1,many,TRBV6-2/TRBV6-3,CASSYREDTEAFF,TGTGCCAGCAGTTACCGGGAGGACACTGAAGCTTTCTTT
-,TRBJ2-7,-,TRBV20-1,CSARVGGLYEQYF,TGCAGTGCTAGAGTCGGGGGACTGTACGAGCAGTACTTC
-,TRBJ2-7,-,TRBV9,CASSPVGDLVIYEQYF,TGTGCCAGCAGCCCCGTAGGGGACCTCGTGATTTACGAGCAGTACTTC
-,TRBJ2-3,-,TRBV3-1,CASSQEGLGVRTDTQYF,TGTGCCAGCAGCCAAGAGGGGTTAGGGGTTCGGACAGATACGCAGTATTTT
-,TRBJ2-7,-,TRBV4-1,CASSQKRLGGHEQYF,TGCGCCAGCAGCCAAAAGAGACTAGGCGGACACGAGCAGTACTTC
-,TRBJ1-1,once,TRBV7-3,CASSLMGGVGTEAFF,TGTGCCAGCAGCTTAATGGGAGGGGTTGGGACTGAAGCTTTCTTT
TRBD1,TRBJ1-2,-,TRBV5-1,CASSRDREAGYTF,TGCGCCAGCAGTCGGGACAGGGAAGCTGGCTACACCTTC